Listed below are T cell receptor beta chains from one sample, sequenced in a study of blood T cells in healthy people across ages. TCRdb redid the calling of the 5' RACE reads with MiXCR, one entry per CDR3 protein. This sample has approximately 1,100,000 distinct CDR3 sequences, with 35% to 50% found just once. Specimen: blood. Receptors originate from a woman aged 55-70 years in good health. Each CDR3 is given with its conserved first and last residue. The D gene is left open where the match is weak. Clone sizes are given selectively: once, few, many, or a class where the clone is expanded.

CDR3 length: 13; clone size: -; D gene: -; V gene: TRBV20-1; J gene: TRBJ2-5; CDR3 protein: CSARDTWGETQYF; CDR3 DNA: TGCAGTGCTAGAGATACGTGGGGGGAGACCCAGTACTTC
CDR3 length: 16; clone size: -; D gene: -; V gene: TRBV4-1; J gene: TRBJ2-7; CDR3 protein: CASSQERRGGSYEQYF; CDR3 DNA: TGCGCCAGCAGCCAAGAGAGGAGGGGGGGTTCCTACGAGCAGTACTTC
CDR3 length: 15; clone size: -; D gene: TRBD1; V gene: TRBV3-1; J gene: TRBJ2-4; CDR3 protein: CASSQDPRGRDIQYF; CDR3 DNA: TGTGCCAGCAGCCAAGATCCCAGGGGGAGAGACATTCAGTACTTC
CDR3 length: 12; clone size: few; D gene: -; V gene: TRBV11-2; J gene: TRBJ1-2; CDR3 protein: CASSLGAVGYTF; CDR3 DNA: TGTGCCAGCAGCTTAGGTGCTGTTGGCTACACCTTC
CDR3 length: 15; clone size: -; D gene: -; V gene: TRBV3-1; J gene: TRBJ2-1; CDR3 protein: CASSQGGRIYNEQFF; CDR3 DNA: TGTGCCAGCAGCCAAGGGGGACGGATTTACAATGAGCAGTTCTTC
CDR3 length: 16; clone size: few; D gene: TRBD2; V gene: TRBV6-5; J gene: TRBJ2-5; CDR3 protein: CASSYSTSGRYETQYF; CDR3 DNA: TGTGCCAGCAGTTACTCCACTAGCGGTCGATACGAGACCCAGTACTTC
CDR3 length: 15; clone size: -; D gene: -; V gene: TRBV20-1; J gene: TRBJ2-1; CDR3 protein: CSARGGPDTLNEQFF; CDR3 DNA: TGCAGTGCTAGGGGCGGACCCGATACTCTCAATGAGCAGTTCTTC
CDR3 length: 15; clone size: -; D gene: TRBD2; V gene: TRBV20-1; J gene: TRBJ2-3; CDR3 protein: CSATRTSASTDTQYF; CDR3 DNA: TGCAGTGCTACGCGGACTAGCGCTAGCACAGATACGCAGTATTTT
CDR3 length: 16; clone size: -; D gene: TRBD1; V gene: TRBV5-1; J gene: TRBJ1-1; CDR3 protein: CASSSRTGGTNTEAFF; CDR3 DNA: TGCGCCAGCAGCTCGCGGACAGGGGGCACGAACACTGAAGCTTTCTTT
CDR3 length: 14; clone size: -; D gene: TRBD1; V gene: TRBV12-3/TRBV12-4; J gene: TRBJ2-5; CDR3 protein: CVSTSGDSQETQYF; CDR3 DNA: TGTGTCAGCACCTCCGGGGACAGCCAAGAGACCCAGTACTTC
CDR3 length: 15; clone size: -; D gene: -; V gene: TRBV27; J gene: TRBJ1-1; CDR3 protein: CASSFLNSGPLEAFF; CDR3 DNA: TGTGCCAGCAGTTTCTTAAATTCCGGGCCACTGGAAGCTTTCTTT
CDR3 length: 15; clone size: few; D gene: -; V gene: TRBV2; J gene: TRBJ1-6; CDR3 protein: CASSEDISYNSPLHF; CDR3 DNA: TGTGCCAGCAGTGAAGACATCTCCTATAATTCACCCCTCCACTTT
CDR3 length: 15; clone size: -; D gene: TRBD1; V gene: TRBV10-3; J gene: TRBJ1-6; CDR3 protein: CAISDSGQGNSPLHF; CDR3 DNA: TGTGCCATCAGTGACTCGGGACAGGGGAATTCACCCCTCCACTTT
CDR3 length: 15; clone size: -; D gene: TRBD2; V gene: TRBV11-3; J gene: TRBJ2-7; CDR3 protein: CASSTLAGTVNEQYF; CDR3 DNA: TGTGCCAGCAGCACACTAGCGGGAACAGTAAACGAGCAGTACTTC
CDR3 length: 13; clone size: few; D gene: TRBD2; V gene: TRBV12-3/TRBV12-4; J gene: TRBJ2-7; CDR3 protein: CASSRLAGGVPYF; CDR3 DNA: TGTGCCAGCAGCAGACTAGCGGGAGGGGTTCCGTACTTC
CDR3 length: 13; clone size: -; D gene: -; V gene: TRBV27; J gene: TRBJ2-7; CDR3 protein: CASSYETGYEQYF; CDR3 DNA: TGTGCCAGCAGTTACGAGACCGGCTACGAGCAGTACTTC
CDR3 length: 13; clone size: -; D gene: TRBD1; V gene: TRBV20-1; J gene: TRBJ2-2; CDR3 protein: CSASDRVTGELFF; CDR3 DNA: TGCAGTGCAAGTGACAGGGTCACCGGGGAGCTGTTTTTT
CDR3 length: 12; clone size: -; D gene: -; V gene: TRBV24-1; J gene: TRBJ1-5; CDR3 protein: CATSDKNQPQHF; CDR3 DNA: TGTGCCACCAGTGATAAAAATCAGCCCCAGCATTTT
CDR3 length: 14; clone size: few; D gene: -; V gene: TRBV27; J gene: TRBJ2-7; CDR3 protein: CASSLSDRNYEQYF; CDR3 DNA: TGTGCCAGCAGTTTATCGGACCGTAACTACGAGCAGTACTTC
CDR3 length: 15; clone size: few; D gene: TRBD2; V gene: TRBV6-5; J gene: TRBJ2-3; CDR3 protein: CASRTEAGDTDTQYF; CDR3 DNA: TGTGCCAGCAGGACGGAAGCGGGGGACACAGATACGCAGTATTTT
CDR3 length: 16; clone size: -; D gene: TRBD2; V gene: TRBV27; J gene: TRBJ2-1; CDR3 protein: CASSSSGRWSYNEQFF; CDR3 DNA: TGTGCCAGCAGTTCTAGCGGGAGATGGTCCTACAATGAGCAGTTCTTC
CDR3 length: 14; clone size: -; D gene: -; V gene: TRBV6-2/TRBV6-3; J gene: TRBJ2-5; CDR3 protein: CASSYWSSQETQYF; CDR3 DNA: TGTGCCAGCAGTTACTGGAGCAGCCAAGAGACCCAGTACTTC
CDR3 length: 14; clone size: -; D gene: -; V gene: TRBV28; J gene: TRBJ2-1; CDR3 protein: CASRLSSSYNEQFF; CDR3 DNA: TGTGCCAGCAGGCTCTCGAGCTCCTACAATGAGCAGTTCTTC
CDR3 length: 13; clone size: many; D gene: -; V gene: TRBV2; J gene: TRBJ2-7; CDR3 protein: CASTLTGSYEQYF; CDR3 DNA: TGTGCCAGCACCCTGACGGGTTCCTACGAGCAGTACTTC
CDR3 length: 13; clone size: -; D gene: -; V gene: TRBV6-5; J gene: TRBJ2-3; CDR3 protein: CASSYYRTDTQYF; CDR3 DNA: TGTGCCAGCAGTTACTACCGGACAGATACGCAGTATTTT
CDR3 length: 12; clone size: -; D gene: -; V gene: TRBV7-9; J gene: TRBJ2-5; CDR3 protein: CASSLARRAQYF; CDR3 DNA: TGTGCCAGCAGCTTAGCGCGGAGGGCCCAGTACTTC
CDR3 length: 16; clone size: once; D gene: TRBD2; V gene: TRBV2; J gene: TRBJ2-4; CDR3 protein: CASTRWLAGSKNIQYF; CDR3 DNA: TGTGCCAGCACCCGTTGGCTAGCGGGTTCCAAAAACATTCAGTACTTC
CDR3 length: 15; clone size: few; D gene: -; V gene: TRBV6-2/TRBV6-3; J gene: TRBJ1-2; CDR3 protein: CASSYLRSGIGGYTF; CDR3 DNA: TGTGCCAGCAGTTATCTTCGGTCAGGGATTGGAGGCTACACCTTC
CDR3 length: 15; clone size: few; D gene: -; V gene: TRBV20-1; J gene: TRBJ1-6; CDR3 protein: CSASSTGADNSPLHF; CDR3 DNA: TGCAGTGCTAGCTCAACGGGGGCGGATAATTCACCCCTCCACTTT
CDR3 length: 16; clone size: few; D gene: TRBD1; V gene: TRBV12-3/TRBV12-4; J gene: TRBJ2-6; CDR3 protein: CASRKTGGSGANVLTF; CDR3 DNA: TGTGCCAGCAGAAAGACAGGGGGTTCTGGGGCCAACGTCCTGACTTTC
CDR3 length: 14; clone size: once; D gene: -; V gene: TRBV7-2; J gene: TRBJ1-1; CDR3 protein: CASSRGLSGTEAFF; CDR3 DNA: TGTGCCAGCAGCCGGGGGTTGAGTGGCACTGAAGCTTTCTTT
CDR3 length: 14; clone size: -; D gene: -; V gene: TRBV29-1; J gene: TRBJ1-4; CDR3 protein: CSVSRDGANEKLFF; CDR3 DNA: TGCAGCGTTTCTCGGGACGGCGCTAATGAAAAACTGTTTTTT
CDR3 length: 12; clone size: few; D gene: TRBD2; V gene: TRBV6-5; J gene: TRBJ2-7; CDR3 protein: CASKLAGDEQYF; CDR3 DNA: TGTGCCAGCAAACTAGCGGGAGACGAGCAGTACTTC
CDR3 length: 12; clone size: -; D gene: -; V gene: TRBV10-3; J gene: TRBJ2-7; CDR3 protein: CAIGTGVYEQYF; CDR3 DNA: TGTGCCATCGGGACGGGAGTCTACGAGCAGTACTTC
CDR3 length: 14; clone size: few; D gene: TRBD1; V gene: TRBV7-9; J gene: TRBJ1-2; CDR3 protein: CASSLDRGYYGYTF; CDR3 DNA: TGTGCCAGCAGCTTGGACAGGGGTTACTATGGCTACACCTTC
CDR3 length: 14; clone size: few; D gene: TRBD2; V gene: TRBV7-2; J gene: TRBJ2-7; CDR3 protein: CASSLGGGLREQYF; CDR3 DNA: TGTGCCAGCAGCTTAGGGGGGGGATTGAGAGAGCAGTACTTC
CDR3 length: 13; clone size: once; D gene: -; V gene: TRBV28; J gene: TRBJ2-1; CDR3 protein: CAGSLTRGDEQFF; CDR3 DNA: TGTGCCGGCAGTTTAACCCGCGGCGATGAGCAGTTCTTC
CDR3 length: 13; clone size: -; D gene: -; V gene: TRBV15; J gene: TRBJ2-2; CDR3 protein: CATSGPNGGELFF; CDR3 DNA: TGTGCCACCAGCGGGCCGAATGGGGGGGAGCTGTTTTTT
CDR3 length: 14; clone size: few; D gene: -; V gene: TRBV15; J gene: TRBJ1-2; CDR3 protein: CATSRDRGNYGYTF; CDR3 DNA: TGTGCCACCAGCAGAGATAGGGGTAACTATGGCTACACCTTC
CDR3 length: 11; clone size: -; D gene: -; V gene: TRBV7-2; J gene: TRBJ1-6; CDR3 protein: CASSPRTDLHF; CDR3 DNA: TGTGCCAGCAGCCCCCGGACAGATCTCCACTTT
CDR3 length: 15; clone size: -; D gene: -; V gene: TRBV20-1; J gene: TRBJ2-1; CDR3 protein: CSARDPQQVYNEQFF; CDR3 DNA: TGCAGTGCTAGAGATCCCCAGCAGGTCTACAATGAGCAGTTCTTC
CDR3 length: 14; clone size: -; D gene: -; V gene: TRBV12-3/TRBV12-4; J gene: TRBJ2-7; CDR3 protein: CASSLEQWTYEQYF; CDR3 DNA: TGTGCCAGCAGTTTAGAACAGTGGACCTACGAGCAGTACTTC
CDR3 length: 14; clone size: -; D gene: -; V gene: TRBV4-2; J gene: TRBJ2-7; CDR3 protein: CASSQPSGAYEQYF; CDR3 DNA: TGTGCCAGCAGCCAACCGTCTGGGGCCTACGAGCAGTACTTC
CDR3 length: 14; clone size: few; D gene: TRBD1; V gene: TRBV5-1; J gene: TRBJ2-7; CDR3 protein: CASSSTGTGLEQYF; CDR3 DNA: TGCGCCAGCAGCTCGACCGGGACAGGACTCGAGCAGTACTTC
CDR3 length: 13; clone size: -; D gene: TRBD1; V gene: TRBV5-1; J gene: TRBJ2-7; CDR3 protein: CASSDGQAYEQYF; CDR3 DNA: TGCGCCAGCAGCGACGGACAGGCCTACGAGCAGTACTTC
CDR3 length: 13; clone size: once; D gene: -; V gene: TRBV20-1; J gene: TRBJ1-5; CDR3 protein: CSARRGFSQPQHF; CDR3 DNA: TGCAGTGCTAGAAGGGGATTCAGTCAGCCCCAGCATTTT
CDR3 length: 14; clone size: many; D gene: -; V gene: TRBV28; J gene: TRBJ2-3; CDR3 protein: CASSFVAGTDTQYF; CDR3 DNA: TGTGCCAGCAGTTTTGTGGCAGGCACAGATACGCAGTATTTT
CDR3 length: 15; clone size: -; D gene: TRBD2; V gene: TRBV20-1; J gene: TRBJ2-5; CDR3 protein: CSASLGLAVKVEQYF; CDR3 DNA: TGCAGTGCTAGCCTCGGACTAGCGGTGAAGGTGGAGCAGTACTTC
CDR3 length: 13; clone size: -; D gene: -; V gene: TRBV5-3; J gene: TRBJ2-1; CDR3 protein: CASSLRQVNEQFF; CDR3 DNA: TGTGCCAGCAGCTTGCGCCAAGTCAATGAGCAGTTCTTC
CDR3 length: 13; clone size: few; D gene: TRBD2; V gene: TRBV27; J gene: TRBJ2-5; CDR3 protein: CASSYWEGETQYF; CDR3 DNA: TGTGCCAGCTCATATTGGGAGGGAGAGACCCAGTACTTC
CDR3 length: 16; clone size: -; D gene: -; V gene: TRBV14; J gene: TRBJ2-3; CDR3 protein: CASSQDQLRITDTQYF; CDR3 DNA: TGTGCCAGCAGCCAAGATCAACTGCGGATAACAGATACGCAGTATTTT
CDR3 length: 16; clone size: few; D gene: TRBD2; V gene: TRBV20-1; J gene: TRBJ2-7; CDR3 protein: CSARGLAGEATGEQYF; CDR3 DNA: TGCAGTGCCAGGGGACTAGCGGGAGAGGCTACGGGCGAGCAGTACTTC
CDR3 length: 13; clone size: -; D gene: -; V gene: TRBV6-4; J gene: TRBJ2-1; CDR3 protein: CASSPGPSNEQFF; CDR3 DNA: TGTGCCAGCAGTCCTGGGCCTTCCAATGAGCAGTTCTTC
CDR3 length: 15; clone size: few; D gene: -; V gene: TRBV6-1; J gene: TRBJ2-1; CDR3 protein: CASSEVDSKLNEQFF; CDR3 DNA: TGTGCCAGCAGTGAGGTGGACAGTAAGTTGAATGAGCAGTTCTTC
CDR3 length: 15; clone size: -; D gene: -; V gene: TRBV28; J gene: TRBJ2-1; CDR3 protein: CASSLRQVHYNEQFF; CDR3 DNA: TGTGCCAGCAGTTTAAGACAGGTACACTACAATGAGCAGTTCTTC
CDR3 length: 17; clone size: few; D gene: TRBD2; V gene: TRBV20-1; J gene: TRBJ2-3; CDR3 protein: CSARDLYPREGIDTQYF; CDR3 DNA: TGCAGTGCTAGAGATCTCTACCCGCGGGAGGGTATAGATACGCAGTATTTT
CDR3 length: 15; clone size: -; D gene: TRBD1; V gene: TRBV20-1; J gene: TRBJ2-1; CDR3 protein: CSASGRQWGTDEQFF; CDR3 DNA: TGCAGTGCTAGTGGCCGACAATGGGGGACAGATGAGCAGTTCTTC